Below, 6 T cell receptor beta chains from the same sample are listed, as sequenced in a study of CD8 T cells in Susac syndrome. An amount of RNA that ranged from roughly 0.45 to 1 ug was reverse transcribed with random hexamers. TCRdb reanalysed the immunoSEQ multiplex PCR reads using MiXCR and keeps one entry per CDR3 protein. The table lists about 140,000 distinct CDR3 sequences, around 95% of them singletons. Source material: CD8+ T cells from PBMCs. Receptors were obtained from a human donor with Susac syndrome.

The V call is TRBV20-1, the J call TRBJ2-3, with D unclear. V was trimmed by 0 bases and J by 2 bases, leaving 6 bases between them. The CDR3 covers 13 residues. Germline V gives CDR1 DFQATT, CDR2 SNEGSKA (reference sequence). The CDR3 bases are TGCAGTGCTAGAGAGTTGACCACAGATACGCAGTATTTT. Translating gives CSARELTTDTQYF.

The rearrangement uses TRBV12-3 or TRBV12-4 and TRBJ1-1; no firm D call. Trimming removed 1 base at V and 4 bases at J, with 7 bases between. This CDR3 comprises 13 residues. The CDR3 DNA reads TGTGCCAGCAGTTTAGATCATGGCACTGAAGCTTTCTTT. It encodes CASSLDHGTEAFF.

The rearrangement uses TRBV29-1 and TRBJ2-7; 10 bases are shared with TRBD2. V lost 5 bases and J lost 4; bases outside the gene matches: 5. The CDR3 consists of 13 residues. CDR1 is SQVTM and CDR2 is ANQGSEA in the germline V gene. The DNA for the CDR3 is TGCAGCGTTCTAGCGGGAGAAACTTACGAGCAGTACTTC. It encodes CSVLAGETYEQYF.

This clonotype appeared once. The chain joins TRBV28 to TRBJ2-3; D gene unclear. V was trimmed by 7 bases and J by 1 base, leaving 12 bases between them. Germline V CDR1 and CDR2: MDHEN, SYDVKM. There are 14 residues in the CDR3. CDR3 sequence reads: CASNLDYRTDTQYF. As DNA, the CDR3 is TGTGCCAGCAATCTGGATTATCGCACAGATACGCAGTATTTT.

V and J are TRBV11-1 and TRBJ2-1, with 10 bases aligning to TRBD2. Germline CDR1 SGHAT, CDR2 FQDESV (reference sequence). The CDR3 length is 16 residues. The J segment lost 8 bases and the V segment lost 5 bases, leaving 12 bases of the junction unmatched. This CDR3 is CASSPLAASGSHEQFF. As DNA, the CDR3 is TGTGCCAGCAGCCCTCTCGCGGCTAGCGGGAGTCATGAGCAGTTCTTC.

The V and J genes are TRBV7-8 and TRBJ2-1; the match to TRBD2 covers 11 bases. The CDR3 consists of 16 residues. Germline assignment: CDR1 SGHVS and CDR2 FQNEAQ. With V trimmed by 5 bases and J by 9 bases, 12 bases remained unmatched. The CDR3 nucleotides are TGTGCCAGCAGCCTAGAGAGTACTAGCGGGAGACGTGAGCAGTTCTTC. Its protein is CASSLESTSGRREQFF. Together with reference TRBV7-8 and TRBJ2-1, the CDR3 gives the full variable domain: GAGVSQSPRYKVAKRGQDVALRCDPISGHVSLFWYQQALGQGPEFLTYFQNEAQLDKSGLPSDRFFAERPEGSVSTLKIQRTQQEDSAVYLCASSLESTSGRREQFFGPGTRLTVL.